This T cell receptor beta chain stems from a study of CD4+ T cells in melanoma. Repertoires were generated with immunoSEQ multiplex PCR, while TCRdb's copy carries only in-frame clones and drops some. The table records more than 90,000 clones, around 92% of them present only once. About this clone: The antigen remains undetermined.

The study's findings and limits: In melanoma, neoantigen-specific CD4+ T cells reportedly differed in differentiation state.

The length of the CDR3 is 15 residues. Germline assignment: CDR1 SGHAT and CDR2 FQNNGV. Trimming cost V 5 bases and J 0 bases, with 14 bases left between them. Input material: peripheral blood. The V gene is TRBV11-2, the J gene TRBJ2-7; D gene unclear. The sequence derives from a human donor with melanoma. This CDR3 is CASSRAGSSSYEQYF. The CDR3 DNA reads TGTGCCAGCAGCAGAGCTGGCAGTTCCTCCTACGAGCAGTACTTC.